This TCR beta chain was recovered during a study of a mutant IDH1 vaccine in newly diagnosed glioma (dated by TCRdb to about 2021). General notes on the study: The roughly 35 treated patients were approximately 62% male and around 40% female, with a mean age of around 40 years. Prior to enrollment, patients had been given standard therapy consisting of radiotherapy alone, temozolomide alone, or radiochemotherapy with temozolomide, with the combination given to most patients. Six visits were used for peripheral blood collection: V03 (baseline), V05, V07, V10, V12 and V13. For exploratory analyses, around 23 treated patients had longitudinal TCRB deep sequencing done wherever samples were available.

With regard to this clone: No cognate antigen has been identified for it. Base qualities are not recorded, but no much larger clone differs from it by a single base.

The sample's time point label, in plain terms: baseline, week 1 (first vaccination visit). In light of the paper, this sample's treatment or condition label describes: pre-vaccination baseline after standard-of-care therapy. Donors had newly diagnosed WHO grade 3 or 4 IDH1-mutant astrocytomas with loss of nuclear ATRX. The samples were drawn from NOA16, a multicentre, single-arm, open-label phase I trial in Germany that tested a mutant IDH1 peptide vaccine in humans for the first time. For immunogenicity testing, the blood drawn at visit V03 was used as the baseline sample. Genomic DNA for TCRB sequencing was isolated from EDTA blood with the DNeasy Blood and Tissue Kit. The library was prepared using the immunoSEQ multiplex PCR assay. The hsTCRB Kit was used according to the manufacturer's protocol to amplify rearranged TCR beta chain sequences. Sequencing of TCRB libraries was carried out on an Illumina MiSeq. As for the original processing: Demultiplexing, trimming and gene mapping were performed with the kit vendor's proprietary platform. TCRdb provides this immuneACCESS table in a form limited to in-frame rearrangements. Some clones are lacking; in checked studies, under half of them reflect an unresolved V gene, and why the rest are absent is not known. Clone size and V and J calls were adopted from that table, with D and trimming inferred from the DNA. Counted in this sample were 45,000 to 70,000 clones; about 91% of them appeared once. Roughly 2.5% of the sample rests with the top ten.

The paper as a whole reports these results and caveats: Availability determined which PBMC samples were chosen for TCRB deep sequencing. No apparent relationship was observed between pseudoprogression and alterations in the top peripheral T cell clonotypes detected by TCRB sequencing. The authors stated that sample limitations prevented analyses of patient blood samples from being reproduced. Across multiple MHC alleles, vaccine-induced immune responses were seen in around 93% of patients.

CDR1 and CDR2 (SGHRS, YFSETQ) derive from the germline V gene. A distance of 13 bases separates the germline ends of V and J, which lose 0 bases and 4 bases respectively. There are 16 amino acids in the CDR3, from cysteine to phenylalanine inclusive. Kept here is only the CDR3 DNA, which spans 48 bases and is read in frame from base 1. Sequencing was performed on PBMCs, taken from a glioma patient treated with radiotherapy, temozolomide or both. The source is a man in his fifties with glioma. The chain employs TRBV5-1 and TRBJ2-2, with the D segment identity uncertain. In nucleotide form, the sequence is TGCGCCAGCAGCTTGGGACTCCTGGGCGGCACCGGGGAGCTGTTTTTT. This encodes CASSLGLLGGTGELFF.